This TCR beta chain stems from a study of blood T cell repertoires in COVID-19. The overall study: COVID-19 samples collected from the United States, Italy and Spain covered acute and convalescent phases. Nucleic acid was either cDNA or gDNA, and it came from T cells, B-cell-depleted T cells, or PBMCs.

Methods used by the authors: Estimates of nucleated cell counts were drawn from the amplification of reference gene primers. Assay: immunoSEQ multiplex PCR; the TCRdb copy retains only in-frame clones and omits some. Clone size and V and J calls were adopted from that table, with D and trimming inferred from the DNA. The sample has under 110,000 clones; roughly 80% are singletons. Germline CDR1 is SGHTA and CDR2 is FQGNSA. The CDR3 totals 15 residues. V shed 4 bases and J shed 2 bases, with 14 bases lying between them. This chain connects TRBV7-2 to TRBJ1-2; the D gene is possibly TRBD1 (6 bases). Material: peripheral blood. The clonotype originates from a woman in her sixties with acute or convalescent COVID-19. The CDR3 coding sequence is TGTGCCAGCAGCTCCCACGGCGGGGGCAACTATGGCTACACCTTC. Encoded protein: CASSSHGGGNYGYTF.